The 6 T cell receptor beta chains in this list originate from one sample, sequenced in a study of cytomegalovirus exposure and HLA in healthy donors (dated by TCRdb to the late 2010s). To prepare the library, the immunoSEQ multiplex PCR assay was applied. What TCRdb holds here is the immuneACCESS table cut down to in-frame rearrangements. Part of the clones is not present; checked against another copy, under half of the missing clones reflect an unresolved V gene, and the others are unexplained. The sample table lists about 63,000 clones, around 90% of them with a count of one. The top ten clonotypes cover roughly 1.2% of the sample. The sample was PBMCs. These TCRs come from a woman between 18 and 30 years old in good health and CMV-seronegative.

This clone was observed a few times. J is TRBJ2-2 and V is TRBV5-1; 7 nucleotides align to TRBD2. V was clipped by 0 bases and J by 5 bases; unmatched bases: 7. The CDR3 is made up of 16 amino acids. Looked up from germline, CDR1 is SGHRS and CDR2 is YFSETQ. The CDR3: CASSLGAGRETGELFF. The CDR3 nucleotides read TGCGCCAGCAGCTTGGGAGCGGGAAGGGAGACCGGGGAGCTGTTTTTT. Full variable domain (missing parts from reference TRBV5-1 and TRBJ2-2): KAGVTQTPRYLIKTRGQQVTLSCSPISGHRSVSWYQQTPGQGLQFLFEYFSETQRNKGNFPGRFSGRQFSNSRSEMNVSTLELGDSALYLCASSLGAGRETGELFFGEGSRLTVL.

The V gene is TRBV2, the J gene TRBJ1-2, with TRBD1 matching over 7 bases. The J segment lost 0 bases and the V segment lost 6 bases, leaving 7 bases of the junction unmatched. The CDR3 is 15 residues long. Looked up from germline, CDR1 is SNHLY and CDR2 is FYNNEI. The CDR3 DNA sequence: TGTGCCAGCAGCCTAAGACAGGGATCTAACTATGGCTACACCTTC. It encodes CASSLRQGSNYGYTF.

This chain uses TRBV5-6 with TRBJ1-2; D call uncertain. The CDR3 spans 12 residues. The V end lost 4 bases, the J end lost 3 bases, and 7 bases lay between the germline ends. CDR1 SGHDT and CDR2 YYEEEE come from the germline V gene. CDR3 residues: CASSIRDYGYTF. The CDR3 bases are TGTGCCAGCAGCATCCGGGACTATGGCTACACCTTC.

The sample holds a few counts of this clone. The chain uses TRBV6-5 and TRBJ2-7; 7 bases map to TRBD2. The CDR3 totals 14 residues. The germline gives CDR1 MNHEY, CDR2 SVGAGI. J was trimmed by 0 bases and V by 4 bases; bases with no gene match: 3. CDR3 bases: TGTGCCAGCAGTTTGCGGGAGAGCTCCTACGAGCAGTACTTC. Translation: CASSLRESSYEQYF.

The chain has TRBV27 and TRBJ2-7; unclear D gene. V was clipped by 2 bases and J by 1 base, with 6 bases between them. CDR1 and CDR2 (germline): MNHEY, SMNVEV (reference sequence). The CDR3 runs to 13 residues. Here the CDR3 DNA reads TGTGCCAGCAGTTTACAGGTTTCCTACGAGCAGTACTTC. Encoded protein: CASSLQVSYEQYF.

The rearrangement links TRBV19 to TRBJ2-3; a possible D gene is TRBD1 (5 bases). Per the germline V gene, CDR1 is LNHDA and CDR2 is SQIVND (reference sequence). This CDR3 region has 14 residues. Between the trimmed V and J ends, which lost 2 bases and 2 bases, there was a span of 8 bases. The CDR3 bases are TGTGCCAGTAGTATAACAGGAGACACAGATACGCAGTATTTT. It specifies CASSITGDTDTQYF.